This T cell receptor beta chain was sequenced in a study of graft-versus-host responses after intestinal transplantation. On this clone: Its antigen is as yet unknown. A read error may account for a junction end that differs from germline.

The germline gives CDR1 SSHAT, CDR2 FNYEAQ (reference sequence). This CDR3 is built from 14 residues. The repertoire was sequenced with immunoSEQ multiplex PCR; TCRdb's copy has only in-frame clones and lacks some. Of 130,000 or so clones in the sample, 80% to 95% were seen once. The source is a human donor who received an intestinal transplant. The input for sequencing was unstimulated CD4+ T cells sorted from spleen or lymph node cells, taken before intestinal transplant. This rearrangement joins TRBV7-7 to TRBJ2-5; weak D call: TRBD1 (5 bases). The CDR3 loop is CASSLQPGQETQYF. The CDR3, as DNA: TGTGCTAGCAGCTTACAGCCAGGGCAAGAGACCCAGTACTTC.